This T cell receptor (beta chain) originates from a study of cytomegalovirus exposure and HLA in healthy donors. Study outcomes and limitations: Despite most TCR sequences being rare, some public TCRs occurred in many donors. Immune exposure data for these donors was limited to CMV serostatus. In a later analysis, CMV-associated beta chains were mostly HLA-associated, it appeared.

With respect to this clone: Antigen specificity is unknown.

Germline-derived CDR1 and CDR2 are MNHNS and SASEGT. The CDR3 totals 13 residues. With V trimmed by 6 bases and J by 5 bases, 6 bases remained unmatched. Researchers ran the PCR with 60 Vbeta and 13 Jbeta primers. Profiled with immunoSEQ multiplex PCR; TCRdb holds only in-frame clones, not every one. Of over 150,000 clones in the sample, around nine tenths were seen once. The TCR was taken from a woman in her thirties in good health and CMV-seronegative. The sequencing sample was made of PBMCs. The V call is TRBV6-1, the J call TRBJ1-2, with 7 bases fitting TRBD1. The CDR3 sequence is CASSSPGGYGYTF. CDR3 bases: TGTGCCAGCAGCTCTCCAGGGGGGTATGGCTACACCTTC.